The rows below give T cell receptor beta chains drawn from one sample of a study of T cell responses to AZD1222 COVID-19 vaccine. Sequenced by immunoSEQ multiplex PCR; TCRdb stores in-frame clones only, minus some. The sample includes some 200,000 clones, less than 95% of them seen just once. The specimen was peripheral blood, collected 28 days after the second dose of the MenACWY control vaccine. All receptors come from an adult who received the MenACWY meningococcal vaccine as a control. The CDR3 runs from the conserved cysteine through the conserved F or W. Fields, in order: J gene, D gene, V gene, CDR3 protein. A D gene is named only where the DNA matches it firmly.

TRBJ1-2 - TRBV28 CASSESYGYTF
TRBJ1-1 - TRBV28 CASSSAGQGNTEAFF
TRBJ2-2 - TRBV28 CASSLGNTGELFF
TRBJ2-2 TRBD2 TRBV29-1 CSVDIGTSVGWSGELFF
TRBJ1-5 TRBD1 TRBV30 CAWGTGLRNQPQHF
TRBJ2-3 - TRBV6-2/TRBV6-3 CASSYLTGLEPTDTQYF
TRBJ1-1 - TRBV4-2 CASSQDKGQMTEAFF
TRBJ1-1 TRBD1 TRBV6-1 CASSEVGTGPIEAFF
TRBJ2-1 - TRBV28 CASRSHKGGIVIGEQFF
TRBJ2-5 - TRBV7-8 CASSLGLEQETQYF
TRBJ1-4 - TRBV19 CATSIGGGREKRLFF
TRBJ2-6 - TRBV27 CASRQGSSGANVLTF
TRBJ1-5 - TRBV27 CASSPAGGRPQHF
TRBJ1-2 TRBD1 TRBV5-1 CASSPPGGRTNYGYTF
TRBJ1-3 - TRBV3-1/TRBV3-2 CASSVGNSGNTIYF
TRBJ1-5 TRBD1 TRBV10-3 CAISETMGQASNQPQHF
TRBJ2-1 - TRBV20-1 CSASSNEQFF
TRBJ2-7 TRBD2 TRBV28 CASSSPRTSGDYEQYF
TRBJ2-7 - TRBV6-5 CASRRDNYEQYF
TRBJ1-1 TRBD1 TRBV5-4 CASSTGTGEYTEAFF
TRBJ1-6 TRBD1 TRBV9 CASSVEGGPYNSPLHF
TRBJ1-5 - TRBV12-3/TRBV12-4 CASSFSADQPQHF
TRBJ2-2 - TRBV9 CASSPMLGSGELFF
TRBJ1-2 - TRBV4-1 CASSQVGDTLNYGYTF
TRBJ1-5 TRBD1 TRBV19 CATQIGTGNQPQHF
TRBJ2-1 TRBD2 TRBV28 CASSNSGRSYNEQFF
TRBJ1-2 - TRBV2 CASSLEGYGYTF
TRBJ2-7 TRBD2 TRBV28 CASSFTSGGALHYEQYF
TRBJ2-7 - TRBV5-1 CASSLNSGLRQSGYEQYF
TRBJ1-5 TRBD1 TRBV19 CASSRDRVSGQPQHF
TRBJ2-5 - TRBV2 CASSRIIETQYF
TRBJ1-2 - TRBV10-3 CAISESTPLYVF
TRBJ1-4 - TRBV10-3 CAISDRIDEKLFF
TRBJ2-7 - TRBV28 CASSPHTGYEQYF
TRBJ1-5 TRBD1 TRBV28 CASRTGRNQPQHF